This TCR beta chain was identified during a study of identical twins. Notes on the study in general: Insertion counts were lower in abundant cord blood beta clonotypes, a trend that memory repertoires did not show. Zero-insertion results could be subject to partial confounding by invariant MAIT and iNKT cells.

To note about this clonotype: Antigen specificity is unknown.

Template switching, a step in the protocol, added a universal primer site, and cDNA carried unique molecular identifiers. TCRdb ran MiXCR on the 5' RACE reads and lists one entry per CDR3 protein. The sample records some 570,000 distinct CDR3 sequences, about 20% being singletons. The CDR3 extends over 15 amino acids. The germline gives CDR1 SGHRS, CDR2 YFSETQ. V was pared by 0 bases and J by 6 bases, with 12 bases between. A further study also used this sample, focusing on yellow fever vaccine responses in identical twins.

The sample taken for sequencing was CD4+ T cells sorted from blood. The V and J genes are TRBV5-1 and TRBJ2-2; D is possibly TRBD2 (6 bases). This receptor was taken from a woman under 30 in good health. The CDR3 DNA is TGCGCCAGCAGCTTGGAGGGGACTCTCCCCGGGGAGCTGTTTTTT. This sequence encodes CASSLEGTLPGELFF.